These 11 T cell receptor beta chains share one sample of origin, sequenced in a study of T cells in Graves' hyperthyroidism and ophthalmopathy. Amplified TCR beta CDR3 regions came from RNA transcripts. TCR CDR3 regions were first amplified by RT-PCR with HTBI primers. TCRdb recomputed calls from the multiplex PCR reads with MiXCR, one row per CDR3 protein. Of approximately 370,000 distinct CDR3 sequences in the sample, approximately 17% were seen once. The sequenced material came from blood. All receptors derive from a young woman with Graves' hyperthyroidism that later progressed to Graves' ophthalmopathy.

This clonotype was observed at least ten times. The genes are TRBV27 and TRBJ2-3; D possibly corresponds to TRBD2 (6 bases). The length of the CDR3 is 14 residues. Germline lookup yields CDR1 MNHEY and CDR2 SMNVEV (reference sequence). Deletions cut 2 bases from V and 4 bases from J, with 10 bases between. DNA of the CDR3: TGTGCCAGCAGTTTACCGGGGGTGCCAGATACGCAGTATTTT. It yields the protein CASSLPGVPDTQYF.

This clonotype was seen repeatedly, ten times or more. V is TRBV7-8 and J is TRBJ2-3; D is possibly TRBD2 (6 bases). This CDR3 has 14 amino acids. The ends were cut back, 5 bases at V and 3 bases at J, with 12 bases in the middle. The germline V gene has CDR1 SGHVS and CDR2 FQNEAQ. The CDR3, as DNA: TGTGCCAGCAGCCCCGGACTACCGACAGATACGCAGTATTTT. Translated: CASSPGLPTDTQYF.

This chain uses TRBV7-9 with TRBJ2-3; the match to TRBD2 covers 11 bases. Germline CDR1 SEHNR, CDR2 FQNEAQ (reference sequence). After removal of 1 base from V and 2 bases from J, the junction contained 2 bases not matched to a gene. The CDR3 is made up of 16 amino acids. This CDR3 reads CASSLGTSGHTDTQYF. CDR3 DNA: TGTGCCAGCAGCTTAGGGACTAGCGGGCACACAGATACGCAGTATTTT. The complete variable domain, with remaining parts taken from reference TRBV7-9 and TRBJ2-3, reads DTGVSQNPRHKITKRGQNVTFRCDPISEHNRLYWYRQTLGQGPEFLTYFQNEAQLEKSRLLSDRFSAERPKGSFSTLEIQRTEQGDSAMYLCASSLGTSGHTDTQYFGPGTRLTVL.

This chain uses TRBV11-2 with TRBJ2-1; D is undetermined. With 0 bases removed from V and 4 bases from J, the gap between germline ends came to 7 bases. CDR1 and CDR2 from the germline V gene are SGHAT and FQNNGV. The CDR3 length is 14 residues. This chain's CDR3 is CASSLDSLYNEQFF. The CDR3 DNA reads as TGTGCCAGCAGCTTAGATTCCCTGTACAATGAGCAGTTCTTC.

This clonotype was recorded many times. This chain connects TRBV12-3 or TRBV12-4 to TRBJ1-6, with D hard to call. The CDR3 is 13 residues long. Trimming left V 4 bases short and J 2 bases short, with 3 bases between. The CDR3 loop reads CASSSAYNSPLHF. Written as DNA, the CDR3 is TGTGCCAGCAGTTCTGCCTATAATTCACCCCTCCACTTT.

This clonotype was recorded many times. The chain is built from TRBV10-3 and TRBJ2-7, with D perhaps matching TRBD1 or TRBD2 (5 bases each). CDR1 and CDR2 from the germline V gene are ENHRY and SYGVKD. Trimming took off 0 bases at V and 0 bases at J, with 15 bases between the two ends. The CDR3 totals 17 residues. This chain's CDR3 is CAISESNGGRSSYEQYF. CDR3 coding DNA: TGTGCCATCAGTGAGTCCAATGGGGGACGCTCCTCCTACGAGCAGTACTTC.

The V gene is TRBV6-5, the J gene TRBJ1-6; a weak D match, TRBD1 (6 bases). This CDR3 has 14 residues. V shed 6 bases and J shed 10 bases, with 16 bases lying between them. Germline V lookup: CDR1 MNHEY, CDR2 SVGAGI. CDR3 bases: TGTGCCAGCAGCTTAGGGGGGGAAGAATCACCCCTCCACTTT. Encoded protein: CASSLGGEESPLHF.

This clonotype was seen a few times. The chain combines TRBV20-1 with TRBJ1-1; no definite D call. V gave up 2 bases and J gave up 2 bases, with 6 bases separating them. The germline V gene encodes CDR1 DFQATT and CDR2 SNEGSKA (reference sequence). The CDR3 sequence is 12 residues long. This CDR3 is CSARRVNTEAFF. The DNA of the CDR3 is TGCAGTGCTAGAAGGGTAAACACTGAAGCTTTCTTT.

The rearrangement links TRBV28 to TRBJ2-1, with D perhaps matching TRBD1 or TRBD2 (6 bases each). Germline V CDR1 and CDR2: MDHEN, SYDVKM. The CDR3 has 13 amino acids. The ends were cut back, 7 bases at V and 6 bases at J, with 13 bases in the middle. CDR3 DNA sequence: TGTGCCAGCACCGGGGGCTTGGGCAATGAGCAGTTCTTC. This gives the protein CASTGGLGNEQFF.

The chain links TRBV20-1 to TRBJ2-7; perhaps TRBD2 as D (6 bases). Germline V gene data show CDR1 as DFQATT and CDR2 as SNEGSKA (reference sequence). V gave up 3 bases and J gave up 5 bases, with 11 bases separating them. The CDR3 extends over 12 amino acids. The CDR3 DNA is TGCAGTGCTAGGGAGGAGGGTCACGAGCAGTACTTC. Translated: CSAREEGHEQYF.

As for this clonotype: With a much larger clone just one base away, this may be a read error. The chain recombines TRBV20-1 with TRBJ2-1, with 11 nucleotides matching TRBD2. This CDR3 is 14 amino acids long. From germline, CDR1 is DFQATT and CDR2 SNEGSKA (reference sequence). The CDR3 reads CNALLAGAYNEQFF. The CDR3 DNA reads TGCAATGCTCTACTAGCGGGGGCTTACAATGAGCAGTTCTTC.